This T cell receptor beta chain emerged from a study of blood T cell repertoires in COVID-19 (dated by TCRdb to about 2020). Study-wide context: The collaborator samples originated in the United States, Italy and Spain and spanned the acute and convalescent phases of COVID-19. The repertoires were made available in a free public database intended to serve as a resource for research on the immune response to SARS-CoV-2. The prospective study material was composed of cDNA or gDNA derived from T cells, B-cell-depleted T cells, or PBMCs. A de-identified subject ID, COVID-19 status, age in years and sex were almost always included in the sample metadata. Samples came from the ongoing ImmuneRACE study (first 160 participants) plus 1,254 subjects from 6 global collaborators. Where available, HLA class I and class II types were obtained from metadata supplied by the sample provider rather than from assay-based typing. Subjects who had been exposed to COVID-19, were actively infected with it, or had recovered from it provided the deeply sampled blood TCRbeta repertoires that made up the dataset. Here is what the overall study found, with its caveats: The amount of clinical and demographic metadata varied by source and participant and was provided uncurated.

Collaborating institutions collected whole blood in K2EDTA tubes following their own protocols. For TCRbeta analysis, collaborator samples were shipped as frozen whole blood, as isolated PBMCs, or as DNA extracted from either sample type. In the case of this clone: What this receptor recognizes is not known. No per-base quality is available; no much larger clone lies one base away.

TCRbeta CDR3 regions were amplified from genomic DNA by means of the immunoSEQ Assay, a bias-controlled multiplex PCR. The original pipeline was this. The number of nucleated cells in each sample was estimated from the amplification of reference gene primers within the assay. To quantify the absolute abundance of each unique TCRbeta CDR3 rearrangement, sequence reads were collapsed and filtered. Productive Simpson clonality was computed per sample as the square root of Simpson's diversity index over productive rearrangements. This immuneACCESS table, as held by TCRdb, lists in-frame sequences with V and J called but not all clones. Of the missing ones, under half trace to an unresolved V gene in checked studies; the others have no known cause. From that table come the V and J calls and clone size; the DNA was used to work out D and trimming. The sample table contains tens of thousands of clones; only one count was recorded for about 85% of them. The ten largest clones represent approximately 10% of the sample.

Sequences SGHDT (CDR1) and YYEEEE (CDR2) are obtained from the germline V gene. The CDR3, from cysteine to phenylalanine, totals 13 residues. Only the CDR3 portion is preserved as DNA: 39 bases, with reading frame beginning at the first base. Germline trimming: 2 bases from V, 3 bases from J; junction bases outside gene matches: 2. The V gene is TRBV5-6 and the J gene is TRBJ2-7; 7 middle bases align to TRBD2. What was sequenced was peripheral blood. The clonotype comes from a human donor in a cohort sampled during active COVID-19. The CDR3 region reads CASSFGGFYEQYF. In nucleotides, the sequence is TGTGCCAGCAGCTTCGGGGGGTTCTACGAGCAGTACTTC. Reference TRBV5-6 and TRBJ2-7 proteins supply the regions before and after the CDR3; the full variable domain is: DAGVTQSPTHLIKTRGQQVTLRCSPKSGHDTVSWYQQALGQGPQFIFQYYEEEERQRGNFPDRFSGHQFPNYSSELNVNALLLGDSALYLCASSFGGFYEQYFGPGTRLTVT.